This T cell receptor beta chain was sequenced during a study of identical twins. This CDR3 comprises 18 residues. Germline V gene lookup returns CDR1 LGHDT and CDR2 YNNKEL (reference sequence). Trimming took 11 bases from V and 0 from J; bases not matched to a gene: 13. Each CDR3 protein gets one entry after TCRdb re-called the 5' RACE reads with MiXCR. The sample has 650,000 to 750,000 distinct CDR3 sequences; about 20% are singletons. Separately, the same data were catalogued under a study of T cells expressing NK-cell markers. That paper states: Eight donors were sequenced, of whom seven were HCMV-seropositive, while the remaining one was HCMV-seronegative. Dominance of the CD3+CD56-NKG2C+ fraction by these clonotypes also held in four donors.

Material: PBMCs. The receptor was isolated from a woman between 18 and 29 years old in good health. This chain uses TRBV3-1 with TRBJ2-1; 13 positions agree with TRBD2. The CDR3 spells CAFSPGTSGTSSYNEQFF. CDR3 nucleotides: TGTGCCTTCAGTCCCGGGACTAGCGGGACTAGCTCCTACAATGAGCAGTTCTTC.